This TCR beta chain stems from a study of T cells expressing NK-cell markers (dated by TCRdb to the early 2020s). A note on the overall study: In sorted CD3+CD56+NKG2C+, CD3+CD56+NKG2C- and CD3+CD56-NKG2C+ T-cell subsets from eight donors, TCR beta-chain repertoires were profiled. Seven of the eight sequenced donors were HCMV-seropositive and one was HCMV-seronegative. All eight donors whose samples were sequenced were randomly selected healthy volunteers, three of them men and five women. Sequencing of the libraries produced 2 x 150 bp reads on Illumina HiSeq 2000/2500, MiSeq or NextSeq.

Including the terminal cysteine and phenylalanine, the CDR3 comprises 13 residues. Only the protein is on record. Per the germline V gene (reference sequence), DFQATT is the CDR1 and SNEGSKA is the CDR2. The study at large found these results: Whether the expanded NKG2C-expressing T cell clones were specific for HCMV antigens was left unclear. Those dominant clonotypes were again the most abundant among CD3+CD56-NKG2C+ cells in a handful of donors, at roughly 25-60.1%. For 6 or 7 donors, the dominant CD3+CD56+NKG2C+ clonotypes were among the top 10 CD8+ clonotypes and accounted for roughly 1.0-8% of CD8+ T cells.

The sequencing machine was an Illumina HiSeq 2000. 5'RACE template switching, by which a universal primer site and unique molecular identifiers were added, was used to make TCR beta cDNA libraries. cDNA synthesis was primed from the TCR beta constant segment and was followed by two successive PCR amplification steps. In the authors' own workflow: MIGEC was used to demultiplex reads and group the reads by UMI, and MiTCR was used to assemble and quantify clonotypes. To remove erroneous sequences, TCR cDNA sequences were retained only when supported by two or more reads. The tcR package was used for downstream repertoire analysis, with clonotypes matched between fractions based on CDR3 nucleotide sequence plus V segment. VDJmatch was used to annotate antigen specificity against VDJdb, with one amino acid substitution in CDR3 permitted. TCRdb reprocessed the raw reads; every CDR3 protein sequence is a single record, and DNA is not supplied. TCRdb's processing, not the authors', yielded these V and J calls. In this sample's table one finds fewer than 300,000 distinct CDR3 sequences. The ten largest clonotypes hold 4% to 4.5% of the sample.

To determine HCMV serostatus, a commercial ELISA kit was used to detect HCMV-specific IgG in serum. Ficoll density gradient centrifugation was used to isolate peripheral blood mononuclear cells from blood. Concerning this clonotype: Its cognate antigen has yet to be identified.

The sequence came from a woman between 18 and 70 years old in good health. The sequence links TRBV20-1 to TRBJ1-1; lacking DNA, the TRBD1 call made by TCRdb goes unchecked. Sequencing was done on a sample of blood T cells: a sorted CD56 or NKG2C T cell subset, CD4+ or CD8+ T cells, or bulk PBMC T cells (not recorded which). The CDR3 region reads CSALNRERTEAFF.